This is a list of T cell receptor beta chains from one sample in a study of spatial heterogeneity in lung cancer. TCRdb processed the 5' RACE reads anew with MiXCR; each CDR3 protein has one entry. This table holds around 60,000 distinct CDR3 sequences, around 8.4% found once. Here the sequenced sample was PBMCs, taken at surgery. These receptor sequences come from a female donor with early-stage non-small cell lung cancer. Both conserved end residues are part of each CDR3.

CASSLILGRNSYNEQFF | TRBV28
CASRLETNSPLHF | TRBV28
CASSFYIGQLNTEAFF | TRBV28
CAIRGGLAGGSYNEQFF | TRBV10-3
CASSQDILIIGESSYNEQFF | TRBV14
CASSTREETQYF | TRBV5-4
CASTERGFDTQYF | TRBV2
CASSLGGGAPGTQYF | TRBV7-2
CASSSGTGVFIQYF | TRBV28
CSARDHGLAGPNTDTQYF | TRBV20-1
CASSLPGAGANVLTF | TRBV28
CASSPGGTNQPQHF | TRBV18
CASSLFSGNNEQFF | TRBV6-5
CASVPGGGFRELFF | TRBV7-2
CASSPGWNADTQYF | TRBV7-3
CASSLQPSPLHF | TRBV27
CASSLMGQEAFF | TRBV27
CASSSTPSNYNEQFF | TRBV12-3/TRBV12-4
CATGDPTDTQYF | TRBV24-1